This T cell receptor (beta chain) was captured by sequencing in a study of Graves' ophthalmopathy and Graves' hyperthyroidism. Study results and caveats: Blood also contained most of the expanded thyroid clonotypes above 0.001 frequency.

Amplification of the TCR beta CDR3 regions used RNA transcripts (as template). First-round RT-PCR with HTBI primers preceded a second-round multiplex PCR. TCRdb called the multiplex PCR reads again in MiXCR, with one record for every CDR3 protein. Found here are roughly 400,000 distinct CDR3 sequences, approximately 15% of them singletons; the top ten hold roughly 7%. The V end was cut by 4 bases, the J end by 4 bases, with 13 bases between. The CDR3 has 14 amino acids. CDR1 is LGHNA and CDR2 is YNFKEQ in the germline V gene. Patients in the hyperthyroidism group, adults aged 18 to 65, were newly diagnosed, under 2 months' duration. Clinical symptoms, serum thyroxine, TRAb, thyroid ultrasound and orbital computed tomography were relied on for diagnosis. The PBMCs used were ones drawn from 9.5 to 10 ml of fresh peripheral blood. This clonotype was counted only a few times. What it binds is unknown.

This chain uses TRBV4-2 with TRBJ1-2, with a tentative D call TRBD1 (6 bases). Source material: peripheral blood. This clonotype was sampled from a woman under 30 with stable Graves' hyperthyroidism. CDR3 in amino acids: CASSRPQGIYGYTF. Here the CDR3 DNA reads TGTGCCAGCAGCCGGCCTCAGGGGATCTATGGCTACACCTTC.